What follows is one TCR beta chain and its context. The target antigen is unknown. The germline gives CDR1 SGHRS, CDR2 YFSETQ. Trimming removed 3 bases from V and 0 bases from J, with 18 bases in between. The CDR3 has 18 amino acids. The data stem from a study of cytomegalovirus exposure and HLA in healthy donors. Study conclusions and caveats: Most sequenced TCRs were rare (though some public TCRs occurred in many donors). Reports state that TCR beta sequences accurately predicted most subjects' HLA-A and HLA-B alleles. Among donors in an Asian-associated ancestry cluster, a later analysis reportedly found fewer N-insertions than the approximately 700-donor mean.

PCR used 60 Vbeta primers and 13 Jbeta primers. The repertoire was sequenced with immunoSEQ multiplex PCR; TCRdb's copy has only in-frame clones and lacks some. The table has about 60,000 clones, roughly 67% seen once. The chain employs TRBV5-1 and TRBJ2-2; the D is unclear. Sequenced material: PBMCs. This TCR was sampled from a man aged 50 or older in good health and CMV-seronegative. The CDR3 DNA sequence: TGCGCCAGCAGCTCCCCGACGGGTTTCCTTGCGAACACCGGGGAGCTGTTTTTT. The encoded protein is CASSSPTGFLANTGELFF.